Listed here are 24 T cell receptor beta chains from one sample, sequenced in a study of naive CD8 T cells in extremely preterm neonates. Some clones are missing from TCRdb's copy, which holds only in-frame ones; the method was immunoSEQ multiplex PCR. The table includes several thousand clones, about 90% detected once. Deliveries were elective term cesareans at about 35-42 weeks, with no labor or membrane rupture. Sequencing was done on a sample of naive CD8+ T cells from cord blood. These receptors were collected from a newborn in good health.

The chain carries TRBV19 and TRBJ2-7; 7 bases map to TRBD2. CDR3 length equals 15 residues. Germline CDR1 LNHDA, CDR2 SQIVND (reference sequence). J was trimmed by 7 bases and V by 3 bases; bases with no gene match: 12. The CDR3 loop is CASSISREATGEQYF. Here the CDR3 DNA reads TGTGCCAGTAGTATCAGCCGGGAGGCTACGGGGGAGCAGTACTTC.

For the CDR3, the DNA is TGTGCCAGCAGCTTAGTCATGACCGGGGAGCTGTTTTTT. Translating gives CASSLVMTGELFF. The chain carries TRBV11-2 and TRBJ2-2; no firm D call. V shed 1 base and J shed 5 bases, with 5 bases lying between them. Germline CDR1 reads SGHAT; CDR2 reads FQNNGV. The CDR3 has 13 amino acids.

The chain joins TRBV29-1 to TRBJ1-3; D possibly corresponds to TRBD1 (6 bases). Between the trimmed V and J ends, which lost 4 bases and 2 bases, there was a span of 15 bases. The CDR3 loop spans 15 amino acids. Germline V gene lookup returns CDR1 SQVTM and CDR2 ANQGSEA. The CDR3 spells CSVAAATGTGNTIYF. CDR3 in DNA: TGCAGCGTTGCCGCGGCGACAGGCACTGGAAACACCATATATTTT.

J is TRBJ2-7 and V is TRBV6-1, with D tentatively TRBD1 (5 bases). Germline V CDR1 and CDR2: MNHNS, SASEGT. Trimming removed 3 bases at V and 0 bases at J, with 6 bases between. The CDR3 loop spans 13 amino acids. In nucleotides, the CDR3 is TGTGCCAGCAGTGAGGACAACTCCTACGAGCAGTACTTC. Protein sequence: CASSEDNSYEQYF.

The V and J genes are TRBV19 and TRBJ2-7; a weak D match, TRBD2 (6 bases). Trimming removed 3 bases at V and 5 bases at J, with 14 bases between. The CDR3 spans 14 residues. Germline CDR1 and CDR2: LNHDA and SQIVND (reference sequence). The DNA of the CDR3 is TGTGCCAGTAGTATCCCGGGAGCTCGTGACGAGCAGTACTTC. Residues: CASSIPGARDEQYF.

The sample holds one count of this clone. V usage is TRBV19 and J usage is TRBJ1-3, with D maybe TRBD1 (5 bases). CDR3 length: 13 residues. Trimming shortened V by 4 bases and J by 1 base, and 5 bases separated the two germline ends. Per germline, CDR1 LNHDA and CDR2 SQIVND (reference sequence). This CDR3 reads CASSTGSGNTIYF. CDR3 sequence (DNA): TGTGCCAGTAGTACAGGGTCTGGAAACACCATATATTTT.

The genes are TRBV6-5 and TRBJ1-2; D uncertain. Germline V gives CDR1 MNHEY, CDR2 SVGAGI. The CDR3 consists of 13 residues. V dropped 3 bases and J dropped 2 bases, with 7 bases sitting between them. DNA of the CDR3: TGTGCCAGCAGTTATGACGGGAACTATGGCTACACCTTC. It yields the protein CASSYDGNYGYTF.

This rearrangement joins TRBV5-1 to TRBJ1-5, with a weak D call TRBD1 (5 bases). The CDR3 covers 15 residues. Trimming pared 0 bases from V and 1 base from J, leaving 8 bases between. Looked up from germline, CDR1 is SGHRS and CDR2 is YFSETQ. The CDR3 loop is CASSLGGGSNQPQHF. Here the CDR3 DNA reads TGCGCCAGCAGCTTGGGCGGGGGAAGCAATCAGCCCCAGCATTTT. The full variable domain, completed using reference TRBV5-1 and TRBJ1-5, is KAGVTQTPRYLIKTRGQQVTLSCSPISGHRSVSWYQQTPGQGLQFLFEYFSETQRNKGNFPGRFSGRQFSNSRSEMNVSTLELGDSALYLCASSLGGGSNQPQHFGDGTRLSIL.

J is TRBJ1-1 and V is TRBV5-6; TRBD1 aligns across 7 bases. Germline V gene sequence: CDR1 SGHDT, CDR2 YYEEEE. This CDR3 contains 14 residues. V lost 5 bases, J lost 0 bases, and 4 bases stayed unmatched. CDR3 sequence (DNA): TGTGCCAGCAGGGGGCAGGGGGTGAACACTGAAGCTTTCTTT. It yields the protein CASRGQGVNTEAFF.

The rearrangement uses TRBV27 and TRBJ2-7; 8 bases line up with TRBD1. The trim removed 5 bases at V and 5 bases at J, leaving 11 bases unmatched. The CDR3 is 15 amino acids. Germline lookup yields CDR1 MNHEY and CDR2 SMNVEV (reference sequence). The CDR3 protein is CASSQLVRGLDEQYF. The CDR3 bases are TGTGCCAGCAGTCAATTAGTCAGGGGGCTGGACGAGCAGTACTTC.

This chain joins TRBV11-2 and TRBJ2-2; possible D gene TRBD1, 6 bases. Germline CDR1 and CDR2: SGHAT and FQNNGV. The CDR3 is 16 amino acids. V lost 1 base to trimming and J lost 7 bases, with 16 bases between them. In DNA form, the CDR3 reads TGTGCCAGCAGCTTAGCACAGGGACCCGGAGGCGGGGAGCTGTTTTTT. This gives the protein CASSLAQGPGGGELFF.

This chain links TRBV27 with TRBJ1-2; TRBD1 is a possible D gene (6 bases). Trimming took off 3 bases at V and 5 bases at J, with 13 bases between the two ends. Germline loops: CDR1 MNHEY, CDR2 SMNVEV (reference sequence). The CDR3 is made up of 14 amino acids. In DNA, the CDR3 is TGTGCCAGCAGTTTTTTCAGGGGAGGGTATGGCTACACCTTC. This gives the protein CASSFFRGGYGYTF.

CDR3 sequence (DNA): TGCGCCAGCAGCTTGGAGGGGCGAAATGAGCAGTTCTTC. As protein: CASSLEGRNEQFF. This chain links TRBV5-1 with TRBJ2-1; maybe TRBD1 (5 bases). This CDR3 region has 13 residues. The germline CDR1 and CDR2 sequences are SGHRS and YFSETQ. Trimming removed 0 bases at V and 7 bases at J, with 8 bases between.

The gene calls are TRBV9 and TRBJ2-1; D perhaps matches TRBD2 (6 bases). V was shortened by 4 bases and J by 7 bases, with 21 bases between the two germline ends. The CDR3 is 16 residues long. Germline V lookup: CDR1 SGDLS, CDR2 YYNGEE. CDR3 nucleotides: TGTGCCAGCAGCTCTGAACGGGAGCCCTCTACAAATGAGCAGTTCTTC. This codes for CASSSEREPSTNEQFF.

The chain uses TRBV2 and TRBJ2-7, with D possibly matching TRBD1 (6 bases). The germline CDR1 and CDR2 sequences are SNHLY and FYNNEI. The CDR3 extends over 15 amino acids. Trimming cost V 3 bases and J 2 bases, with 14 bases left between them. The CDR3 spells CASSEPPTGTYEQYF. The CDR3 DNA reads TGTGCCAGCAGTGAGCCACCCACAGGGACCTACGAGCAGTACTTC.

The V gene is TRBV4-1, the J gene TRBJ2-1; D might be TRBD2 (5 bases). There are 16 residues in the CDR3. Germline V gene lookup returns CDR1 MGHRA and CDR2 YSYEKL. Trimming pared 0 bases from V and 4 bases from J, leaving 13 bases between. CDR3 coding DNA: TGCGCCAGCAGCCAAGAGGGGTGGGAGTCGTACAATGAGCAGTTCTTC. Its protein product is CASSQEGWESYNEQFF.

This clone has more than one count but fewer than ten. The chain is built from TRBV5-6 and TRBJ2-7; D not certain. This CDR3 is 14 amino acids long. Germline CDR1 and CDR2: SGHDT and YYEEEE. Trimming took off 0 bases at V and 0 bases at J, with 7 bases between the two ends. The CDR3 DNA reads TGTGCCAGCAGCTTGGGACGGAGCTCCTACGAGCAGTACTTC. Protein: CASSLGRSSYEQYF.

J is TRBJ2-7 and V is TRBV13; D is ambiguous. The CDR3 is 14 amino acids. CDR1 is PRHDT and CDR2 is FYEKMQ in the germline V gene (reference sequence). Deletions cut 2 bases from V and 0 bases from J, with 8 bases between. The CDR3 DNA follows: TGTGCCAGCAGCTTATGGGCACACTCCTACGAGCAGTACTTC. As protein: CASSLWAHSYEQYF.

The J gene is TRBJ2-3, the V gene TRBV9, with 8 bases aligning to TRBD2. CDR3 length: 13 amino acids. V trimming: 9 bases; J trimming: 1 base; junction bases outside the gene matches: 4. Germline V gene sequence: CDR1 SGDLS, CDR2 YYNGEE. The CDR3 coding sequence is TGTGCCACCTCGACTAGCGGCACAGATACGCAGTATTTT. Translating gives CATSTSGTDTQYF. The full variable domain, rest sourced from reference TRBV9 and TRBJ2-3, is DSGVTQTPKHLITATGQRVTLRCSPRSGDLSVYWYQQSLDQGLQFLIQYYNGEERAKGNILERFSAQQFPDLHSELNLSSLELGDSALYFCATSTSGTDTQYFGPGTRLTVL.

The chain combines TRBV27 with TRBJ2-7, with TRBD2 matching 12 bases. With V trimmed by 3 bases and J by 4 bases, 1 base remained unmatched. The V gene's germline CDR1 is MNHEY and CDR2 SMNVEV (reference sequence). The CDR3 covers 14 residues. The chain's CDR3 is CASSLTSGSYEQYF. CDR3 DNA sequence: TGTGCCAGCAGTTTGACTAGCGGGAGTTACGAGCAGTACTTC.

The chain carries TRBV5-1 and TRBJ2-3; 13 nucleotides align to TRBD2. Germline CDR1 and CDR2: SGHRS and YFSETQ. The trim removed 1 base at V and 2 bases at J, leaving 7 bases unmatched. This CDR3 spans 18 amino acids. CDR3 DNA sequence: TGCGCCAGCAGCTTGCCTTTCGGACTAGCGGGAGACACAGATACGCAGTATTTT. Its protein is CASSLPFGLAGDTDTQYF.

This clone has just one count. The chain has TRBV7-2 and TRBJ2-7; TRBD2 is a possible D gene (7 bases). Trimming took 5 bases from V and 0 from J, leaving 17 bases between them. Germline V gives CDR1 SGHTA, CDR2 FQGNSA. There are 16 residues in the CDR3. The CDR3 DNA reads TGTGCCAGCAGCCCGAGGGGGGGCAAGGGCTCCTACGAGCAGTACTTC. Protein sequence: CASSPRGGKGSYEQYF.

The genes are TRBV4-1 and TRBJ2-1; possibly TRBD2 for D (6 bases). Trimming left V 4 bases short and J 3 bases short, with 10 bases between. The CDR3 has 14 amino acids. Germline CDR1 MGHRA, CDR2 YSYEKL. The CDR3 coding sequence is TGCGCCAGCAGCCCCTCGACTAGCTACAATGAGCAGTTCTTC. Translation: CASSPSTSYNEQFF.

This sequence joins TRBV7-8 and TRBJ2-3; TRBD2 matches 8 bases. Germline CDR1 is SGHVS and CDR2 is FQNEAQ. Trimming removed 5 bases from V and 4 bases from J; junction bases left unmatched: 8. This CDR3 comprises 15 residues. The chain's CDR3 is CASSPKREIPDTQYF. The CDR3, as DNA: TGTGCCAGCAGCCCCAAGCGGGAGATTCCAGATACGCAGTATTTT.